The source of this T cell receptor beta chain is a study of T-cell memory formation after mild COVID-19 (dated by TCRdb to about 2021). Regarding the study in general: Most TCR sequence clusters were specific to one of the two donors. In two donors, T-cell clones that expanded and contracted after mild COVID-19 were followed by sequencing TCRalpha and TCRbeta repertoires longitudinally. Two young, previously healthy adult volunteers made up the cohort, one male and one female.

Ficoll-Paque density gradient centrifugation was the method used to isolate PBMCs. Concerning this clonotype: The antigen it recognizes is unknown. It has no much larger one-base neighbor in the sample; base qualities were not kept.

These reads were obtained on an Illumina NovaSeq 6000. TCRalpha and TCRbeta cDNA libraries were constructed by 5'RACE with constant-segment primers, with sample barcodes and unique molecular identifiers being introduced. RNA was extracted from every sample with Trizol reagent. The libraries were amplified in two PCR steps, and the second step added a second sample barcode and Illumina TruSeq adapters. The libraries were sequenced on an Illumina NovaSeq using 2 x 150 bp paired-end reads. The paper's processing steps were these. Demultiplexing of reads and collapsing into UMI-guided consensus sequences were performed with migec v1.2.7. Using mixcr v2.1.11, UMI consensuses were aligned to TRA and TRB V and J templates and then assembled into clonotypes. A clonotype was counted as expanded or contracted only when both edgeR and NoisET called the clonotype significant, with the noise models trained on biological replicates. For edgeR calls, the thresholds were a false discovery rate-adjusted p below 0.01 and a log2 fold-change of 1. As an exploratory analysis of dynamics, max-normalized trajectories of the 1000 most abundant clonotypes were examined by PCA with hierarchical clustering. The CD4 or CD8 phenotype of responding clones was assigned using the separately sequenced CD4+ and CD8+ repertoires. TCRdb itself trimmed the public reads at Q25 with fastp, ran MiXCR and retained productive beta chains. Each CDR3 protein gets just one entry, which takes the most common genes and DNA from the rows behind it. Clone size and V and J calls follow TCRdb, not the original study. This sample lists just under 150,000 distinct CDR3 sequences; roughly a fifth were detected once. The top ten clones comprise around 2% of the sample.

The V end loses 0 bases and the J end loses 1 base, and a stretch of 13 bases separates them. As encoded in the germline V gene (reference sequence), CDR1 is SGHKS while CDR2 is YYEKEE. Counted from cysteine to phenylalanine, this CDR3 has 16 amino acids. The DNA shown is the 48-base CDR3, in frame from base 1. The paper as a whole reports these results and caveats: The detection of some responding clones in pre-infection memory suggests that pre-existing cross-reactive memory T cells joined the SARS-CoV-2 response. Only two mild cases were covered by the study, and larger cohorts that include severe cases with pre-infection samples were considered necessary. Contracting CD4+ clones were located mainly in the CM and EM memory subsets, whereas CD8+ clones were found to be enriched in EMRA. SARS-CoV-2 specificity of the second-wave clones peaking on day 37 was not confirmed. Balanced CD4/CD8 phenotypes were observed for clones contracting from day 15 to 85, whereas a bias towards CD4+ was observed for a second wave of clones expanding from day 15 to 37.

The sequencing sample was made of PBMCs or a T cell subset sorted from them (not recorded which). The chain is assembled from TRBV5-5 and TRBJ2-5; matching of 5 bases hints at TRBD1 as the D gene. This receptor was identified in an adult woman who had mild COVID-19 (a few samples of this study predate the infection). The sample titles of this study are shuffled in the database, so cell type and time point are left out; the donor was told from shared clones. The nucleotide sequence reads as follows: TGTGCCAGCAGCTTGGGTCCAGGGTCGGGCCAAGAGACCCAGTACTTC. This gives the protein CASSLGPGSGQETQYF.